This T cell receptor (beta chain) appears in the sequencing data of a study of blood T cell repertoires in COVID-19. Method: immunoSEQ multiplex PCR; TCRdb's copy keeps in-frame clones and lacks some. Here the sample spans roughly 120,000 clones, around 80% being singletons. There are a few counts of this clone. Between the trimmed V and J ends, which lost 4 bases and 7 bases, there was a span of 7 bases. The CDR3 covers 11 residues. Germline-derived CDR1 and CDR2 are MDHEN and SYDVKM. This TCR came from a man in his 70s with acute or convalescent COVID-19. This chain links TRBV28 with TRBJ1-2; D not resolved. The sample consisted of peripheral blood. DNA for the CDR3: TGTGCCAGCAGTTCCAGAAGTGGCTACACCTTC. Translation gives CASSSRSGYTF.